There are many counts of the clone carrying this T cell receptor beta chain. The target antigen is unknown. An end of the junction does not agree with germline; a read error may underlie this. Germline assignment: CDR1 LGHNT and CDR2 FRNRAP. The CDR3 is 14 amino acids. These data come from a study of T cell repertoires in cytomegalovirus infection. Turning to the study itself: It can be stated that public TCR beta signatures indicated CMV infection as well as a matching HLA type. Notes on the study in general: CMV carriers with the relevant HLA were identified by cumulative public TCR beta family frequency.

TCRdb independently ran MiXCR on the reads; one entry per CDR3 protein. In the table there are under 350,000 distinct CDR3 sequences, over 7.5% of which are singletons. This receptor was obtained from a human donor in good health (CMV status not recorded). Some clones in this sample may be carry-over from other donors' samples. This chain uses TRBV12-5 with TRBJ1-1; perhaps TRBD1 as D (5 bases). The sequenced sample was PBMCs. Here the CDR3 DNA reads TGTGCTAGTGCTTTGGGACCGGGTAACACTGAAGCTTTCTTT. This gives the protein CASALGPGNTEAFF.